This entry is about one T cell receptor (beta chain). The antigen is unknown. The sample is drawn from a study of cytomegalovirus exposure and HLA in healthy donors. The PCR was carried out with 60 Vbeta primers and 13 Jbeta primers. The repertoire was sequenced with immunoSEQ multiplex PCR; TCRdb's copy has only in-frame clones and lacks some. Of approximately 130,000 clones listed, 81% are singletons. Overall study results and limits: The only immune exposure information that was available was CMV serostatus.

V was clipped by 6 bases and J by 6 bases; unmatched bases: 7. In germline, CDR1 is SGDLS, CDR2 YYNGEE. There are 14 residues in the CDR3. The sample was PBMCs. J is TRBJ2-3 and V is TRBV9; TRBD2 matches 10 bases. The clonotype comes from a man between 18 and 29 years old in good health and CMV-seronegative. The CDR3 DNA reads TGTGCCAGCAATGAGCGGGGGGGCCTTGATACGCAGTATTTT. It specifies CASNERGGLDTQYF.